One and the same sample provided the 5 T cell receptor beta chains below, sequenced in a study of OX40 agonist ivuxolimab in advanced cancers. Data came from immunoSEQ multiplex PCR; TCRdb stores just in-frame clones and leaves some out. The repertoire includes 52,000 or so clones, almost 85% of them detected once, and around 4.3% sits in the top ten. The starting material was CD4+ or CD8+ T cells sorted from blood, obtained in a trial of the OX40 agonist ivuxolimab. These TCRs come from an adult with an advanced solid tumor such as melanoma, head and neck, liver or kidney cancer.

V and J are TRBV14 and TRBJ2-5, with 12 nucleotides matching TRBD1. Germline assignment: CDR1 SGHDN and CDR2 FVKESK. Trimming took 2 bases from V and 2 from J; bases not matched to a gene: 15. The CDR3 is made up of 20 amino acids. The CDR3 DNA reads TGTGCCAGCAGCCAAACCACCGGGACAGGGGGCTATTGGGAGCAAGAGACCCAGTACTTC. It specifies CASSQTTGTGGYWEQETQYF.

The chain is built from TRBV18 and TRBJ1-2; perhaps TRBD1 as D (6 bases). The CDR3 has 15 amino acids. Trimming removed 2 bases from V and 1 base from J, with 11 bases in between. CDR1 and CDR2 from the germline V gene are KGHSH and LQKENI. The CDR3 loop reads CASSPTGRGNYGYTF. CDR3 nucleotides: TGTGCCAGCTCACCAACAGGGAGGGGTAACTATGGCTACACCTTC.

V is TRBV30 and J is TRBJ2-1; no definite D call. The CDR3 runs 16 residues. The V gene's germline CDR1 is GTSNPN and CDR2 SVGIG (reference sequence). V was pared by 4 bases and J by 7 bases, with 23 bases between. CDR3 sequence: CAWTSSVLRPRNEQFF. CDR3 in DNA: TGTGCCTGGACTTCGAGTGTCTTGAGGCCTCGAAATGAGCAGTTCTTC.

This clone occurred once. This chain connects TRBV27 to TRBJ1-1; 7 positions match TRBD1. The germline CDR1 and CDR2 sequences are MNHEY and SMNVEV (reference sequence). Trimming took 7 bases from V and 3 from J; bases not matched to a gene: 8. The CDR3 consists of 14 residues. The CDR3 region has the DNA TGTGCCAGCACCCCGTCCAGGGGGGACACTGAAGCTTTCTTT. It encodes CASTPSRGDTEAFF.

The chain has TRBV18 and TRBJ2-5; D may match TRBD1 or TRBD2 (5 bases each). Germline-derived CDR1 and CDR2 are KGHSH and LQKENI. The CDR3 loop spans 15 amino acids. Trimming left V 2 bases short and J 4 bases short, with 14 bases between. The CDR3 DNA sequence: TGTGCCAGCTCACCATCTGGGGGAAAGCGAGAGACCCAGTACTTC. It codes for CASSPSGGKRETQYF.